A single sample is the source of the 20 T cell receptor beta chains below, sequenced in a study of OX40 agonist ivuxolimab in advanced cancers. Repertoires were generated with immunoSEQ multiplex PCR, while TCRdb's copy carries only in-frame clones and drops some. The data contain about 77,000 clones, roughly nine tenths of them singletons. The input for sequencing was CD4+ or CD8+ T cells sorted from blood, taken in a trial of the OX40 agonist ivuxolimab. The receptors originated from an adult with an advanced solid tumor such as melanoma, head and neck, liver or kidney cancer.

This chain joins TRBV2 and TRBJ2-5, with 7 bases lining up with TRBD1. The CDR3 spans 14 residues. J gave up 2 bases and V 8 bases, and 8 bases lay outside the gene matches. Germline lookup yields CDR1 SNHLY and CDR2 FYNNEI. The CDR3: CASHPGTVQETQYF. In DNA form, the CDR3 reads TGTGCCAGCCACCCCGGGACAGTTCAAGAGACCCAGTACTTC.

At least ten counts were recorded for this clone. This chain connects TRBV5-1 to TRBJ2-2, with D hard to call. This CDR3 is built from 14 residues. With 3 bases removed from V and 2 bases from J, the gap between germline ends came to 8 bases. The V gene's germline CDR1 is SGHRS and CDR2 YFSETQ. The CDR3 reads CASSSASNTGELFF. The DNA of the CDR3 is TGCGCCAGCAGCTCGGCCAGTAACACCGGGGAGCTGTTTTTT.

CDR3 region: CASSPLPSTGGHYGYTF. CDR3 nucleotide sequence: TGTGCCAGCTCACCGCTCCCCTCTACAGGAGGTCACTATGGCTACACCTTC. The rearrangement joins TRBV18 to TRBJ1-2; a weak D match, TRBD1 (5 bases). The V gene lost 3 bases and the J gene lost 3 bases, with 20 bases spanning the gap. The CDR3 length is 17 residues. Germline V CDR1 and CDR2: KGHSH, LQKENI.

The chain joins TRBV7-9 to TRBJ2-1; maybe TRBD2 (6 bases). The CDR3 is 18 residues long. CDR1 is SEHNR and CDR2 is FQNEAQ in the germline V gene (reference sequence). Trimming cost V 5 bases and J 4 bases, with 24 bases left between them. For the CDR3, the DNA is TGTGCCAGCAGCCCCCCCCGGGGTGGGGGGAAAAGATACAATGAGCAGTTCTTC. It yields the protein CASSPPRGGGKRYNEQFF.

This chain uses TRBV4-1 with TRBJ2-2; D gene uncertain. With 3 bases removed from V and 7 bases from J, the gap between germline ends came to 12 bases. Germline V gene sequence: CDR1 MGHRA, CDR2 YSYEKL. This CDR3 spans 14 amino acids. CDR3 nucleotides: TGCGCCAGCAGCCAGCAGCCCAACTTCGGGGAGCTGTTTTTT. Its translation: CASSQQPNFGELFF.

The chain has TRBV4-3 and TRBJ2-3; 9 bases fit TRBD2. In germline, CDR1 is LGHNA, CDR2 YSLEER. The CDR3 is 20 residues long. The J segment lost 1 base and the V segment lost 4 bases, leaving 18 bases of the junction unmatched. CDR3 sequence reads: CASSLEWLAGLGGGTDTQYF. CDR3 nucleotides: TGCGCCAGCAGCCTCGAATGGCTAGCGGGATTAGGAGGGGGCACAGATACGCAGTATTTT.

The chain employs TRBV29-1 and TRBJ2-1; D might be TRBD1 (5 bases). The CDR3 length is 16 residues. The germline V and J ends were trimmed by 1 base and 0 bases, with 13 bases remaining between them. Germline-derived CDR1 and CDR2 are SQVTM and ANQGSEA. CDR3 nucleotide sequence: TGCAGCGTTGAAGGCCCCAGGGATAGCTCCTACAATGAGCAGTTCTTC. This gives the protein CSVEGPRDSSYNEQFF.

V usage is TRBV15 and J usage is TRBJ2-5; 10 bases fit TRBD1. Trimming removed 6 bases from V and 4 bases from J; junction bases left unmatched: 11. Germline assignment: CDR1 LNHNV and CDR2 YYDKDF (reference sequence). CDR3 length: 16 residues. The CDR3 DNA reads as TGTGCCACCAGAAAAACGGACAGGGGGTACCGAGAGACCCAGTACTTC. It yields the protein CATRKTDRGYRETQYF. The full variable domain, rest sourced from reference TRBV15 and TRBJ2-5, is DAMVIQNPRYQVTQFGKPVTLSCSQTLNHNVMYWYQQKSSQAPKLLFHYYDKDFNNEADTPDNFQSRRPNTSFCFLDIRSPGLGDTAMYLCATRKTDRGYRETQYFGPGTRLLVL.

CDR3 protein: CASSLGTSGSLEQFF. DNA for the CDR3: TGTGCCAGCAGCTTAGGGACTAGCGGGAGTCTAGAGCAGTTCTTC. The chain combines TRBV7-6 with TRBJ2-1, with 13 bases identical to TRBD2. Trimming at V came to 1 base and at J to 10 bases, leaving 4 bases not matched to a gene. The CDR3 length is 15 residues. Germline CDR1 reads SGHVS; CDR2 reads FNYEAQ.

J is TRBJ1-5 and V is TRBV6-1; maybe TRBD1 (5 bases). The V gene lost 1 base and the J gene lost 5 bases, with 12 bases spanning the gap. The CDR3 spans 15 residues. CDR1 is MNHNS, CDR2 SASEGT, per germline. The CDR3 protein is CASSEEGWGDQPQHF. The CDR3 nucleotides read TGTGCCAGCAGTGAAGAGGGTTGGGGGGATCAGCCCCAGCATTTT.

This clone was observed a few times. The chain combines TRBV7-9 with TRBJ1-5; D call uncertain. Germline CDR1 is SEHNR and CDR2 is FQNEAQ (reference sequence). This CDR3 comprises 13 residues. V was trimmed by 3 bases and J by 5 bases, leaving 8 bases between them. The DNA of the CDR3 is TGTGCCAGCAGCTTGATGGCGGATCAGCCCCAGCATTTT. Translated, it gives CASSLMADQPQHF.

This clone was picked up one time. The chain employs TRBV27 and TRBJ2-1; 12 bases agree with TRBD1. The germline gives CDR1 MNHEY, CDR2 SMNVEV (reference sequence). The CDR3 extends over 14 amino acids. Germline trimming cut 6 bases from V and 9 bases from J; bases unmatched to any gene: 6. The CDR3 nucleotides are TGTGCCAGCAGGCAGGGACAGGGGGCGAGTGAGCAGTTCTTC. It yields the protein CASRQGQGASEQFF.

In its sample, this clone was seen a few times. The chain carries TRBV28 and TRBJ1-2; D possibly corresponds to TRBD1 (5 bases). Per germline, CDR1 MDHEN and CDR2 SYDVKM. This CDR3 has 13 amino acids. V was shortened by 2 bases and J by 8 bases, with 12 bases between the two germline ends. CDR3 in DNA: TGTGCCAGCAGTTTAAGCCCCAGGGCCGGCTACACCTTC. Amino acid sequence: CASSLSPRAGYTF.

V and J are TRBV18 and TRBJ1-3; D not certain. The germline gives CDR1 KGHSH, CDR2 LQKENI. The V end was cut by 3 bases, the J end by 4 bases, with 7 bases between. This CDR3 is 13 amino acids long. CDR3 residues: CASSPAVGNTIYF. CDR3 nucleotide sequence: TGTGCCAGCTCACCGGCAGTCGGAAACACCATATATTTT.

The chain links TRBV4-3 to TRBJ2-7, with 7 positions matching TRBD1. The CDR3 extends over 17 amino acids. The germline CDR1 and CDR2 sequences are LGHNA and YSLEER. Germline trimming cut 4 bases from V and 0 bases from J; bases unmatched to any gene: 12. In DNA form, the CDR3 reads TGCGCCAGCAGCCTTCACCTCAGGGGGACCGGCTCCTACGAGCAGTACTTC. Translated, it gives CASSLHLRGTGSYEQYF.

The genes are TRBV19 and TRBJ1-5; unclear D gene. Germline CDR1 reads LNHDA; CDR2 reads SQIVND (reference sequence). The V and J ends lost 5 bases and 4 bases respectively, with 6 bases between them. The CDR3 has 12 residues. CDR3 region: CASSFNNQPQHF. The CDR3 DNA reads as TGTGCCAGTAGTTTCAATAATCAGCCCCAGCATTTT. The complete variable domain, with remaining parts taken from reference TRBV19 and TRBJ1-5, reads DGGITQSPKYLFRKEGQNVTLSCEQNLNHDAMYWYRQDPGQGLRLIYYSQIVNDFQKGDIAEGYSVSREKKESFPLTVTSAQKNPTAFYLCASSFNNQPQHFGDGTRLSIL.

The chain combines TRBV5-5 with TRBJ2-7, with 8 bases matching TRBD2. This CDR3 has 15 amino acids. The junction had 8 bases not matched to a gene; V was cut back by 4 bases and J by 2 bases. The germline CDR1 and CDR2 sequences are SGHKS and YYEKEE (reference sequence). The CDR3 DNA is TGTGCCAGCAGCCGTGGGGCGGGAGGCCCCTACGAGCAGTACTTC. It codes for CASSRGAGGPYEQYF.

The chain recombines TRBV7-2 with TRBJ2-7, with 14 bases fitting TRBD2. The CDR3 runs to 15 residues. Germline CDR1 SGHTA, CDR2 FQGNSA. The junction had 6 bases not matched to a gene; V was cut back by 5 bases and J by 6 bases. The CDR3 reads CASSPSGTSGSEQYF. Here the CDR3 DNA reads TGTGCCAGCAGCCCCTCCGGGACTAGCGGGAGCGAGCAGTACTTC. The full variable domain, completed using reference TRBV7-2 and TRBJ2-7, is GAGVSQSPSNKVTEKGKDVELRCDPISGHTALYWYRQSLGQGLEFLIYFQGNSAPDKSGLPSDRFSAERTGGSVSTLTIQRTQQEDSAVYLCASSPSGTSGSEQYFGPGTRLTVT.

The gene calls are TRBV19 and TRBJ1-5; D is uncertain. The CDR3 spans 13 residues. Germline-derived CDR1 and CDR2 are LNHDA and SQIVND (reference sequence). V lost 2 bases, J lost 4 bases, and 6 bases lay in between. The CDR3 loop reads CASSISRNQPQHF. The CDR3 bases are TGTGCCAGTAGTATATCAAGAAATCAGCCCCAGCATTTT.

The chain links TRBV5-1 to TRBJ1-1; the match to TRBD1 covers 9 bases. Germline V gives CDR1 SGHRS, CDR2 YFSETQ. V lost 4 bases, J lost 1 base, and 5 bases stayed unmatched. The CDR3 loop spans 15 amino acids. The CDR3 DNA reads as TGCGCCAGCAGCGCCCAGGACAGGGGGAACACTGAAGCTTTCTTT. It encodes CASSAQDRGNTEAFF.